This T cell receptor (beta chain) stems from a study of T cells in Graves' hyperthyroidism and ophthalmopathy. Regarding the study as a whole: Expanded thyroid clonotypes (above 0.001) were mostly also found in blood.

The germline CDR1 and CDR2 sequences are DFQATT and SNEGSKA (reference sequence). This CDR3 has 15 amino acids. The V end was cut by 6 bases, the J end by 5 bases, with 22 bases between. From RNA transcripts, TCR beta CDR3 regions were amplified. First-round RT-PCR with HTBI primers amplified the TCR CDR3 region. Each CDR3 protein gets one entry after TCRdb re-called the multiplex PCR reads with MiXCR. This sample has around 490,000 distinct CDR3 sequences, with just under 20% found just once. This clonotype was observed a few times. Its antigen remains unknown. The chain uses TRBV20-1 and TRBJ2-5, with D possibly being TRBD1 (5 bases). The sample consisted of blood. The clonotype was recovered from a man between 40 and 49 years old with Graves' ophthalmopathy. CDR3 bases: TGCAGTGCAACCAATGGGGCGGCCAAAGGGGAGACCCAGTACTTC. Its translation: CSATNGAAKGETQYF.